This TCR beta chain was identified in a study of blood T cell repertoires in COVID-19 (dated by TCRdb to the early 2020s). Some background on the complete study: Samples from collaborators originated in the United States, Italy and Spain and spanned both the acute and convalescent phases of COVID-19. The material from the prospective study consisted of cDNA or gDNA derived from T cells, B-cell-depleted T cells, or PBMCs. The dataset comprised deeply sampled blood TCRbeta repertoires from subjects exposed to, actively infected with, or recovered from COVID-19. The repertoires were released in a freely available public database intended as a resource for research on the immune response to SARS-CoV-2. Samples came from the ongoing ImmuneRACE study (first 160 participants) plus 1,254 subjects from 6 global collaborators. Sample metadata almost always included a de-identified subject ID, COVID-19 status, age in years and sex. HLA class I and class II types, where available, came from metadata supplied by the sample provider rather than from assay-based typing. On the study overall, not on this receptor specifically: Clinical and demographic metadata were provided uncurated, with the amount varying by source and participant.

The immunoSEQ Assay, a bias-controlled multiplex PCR, was used to amplify TCRbeta CDR3 regions from genomic DNA. The authors processed their data as follows. The number of nucleated cells in each sample was estimated by amplification of reference gene primers within the assay. To quantify the absolute abundance of each unique TCRbeta CDR3 rearrangement, sequence reads were collapsed and filtered. For each sample, productive Simpson clonality was calculated as the square root of Simpson's diversity index over productive rearrangements. TCRdb mirrors the immuneACCESS table, restricted to in-frame sequences. Some clones are absent from its copies; in checked studies, under half trace to an unresolved V gene, and the reason for the others is unknown. V and J calls and clone size are given by that table; D and trimming were obtained from the DNA. In this sample the table shows about 68,000 clones, roughly nine tenths of which occur a single time. Around 2.6% of the sample is taken by the ten largest.

This clone was observed once. Its cognate antigen has yet to be identified. No qualities accompany the bases; no much larger clone lies one base away. One collaborating source in Seattle enrolled patients while the patients were actively infected and followed the patients over time throughout the course of disease. Each collaborating institution followed its own protocols to collect whole blood in K2EDTA tubes. For TCRbeta analysis, collaborators shipped samples as frozen whole blood, isolated PBMCs, or DNA extracted from either of those sample types. V is cut by 0 bases and J by 4 bases, and the space between the germline ends is 10 bases. From the cysteine up to the phenylalanine, the CDR3 has a length of 14 residues. CDR3 DNA only is kept here, 42 bases in frame from base 1. In the germline V gene (reference sequence), CDR1 corresponds to MNHNY and CDR2 to SVGAGI.

The rearrangement combines TRBV6-6 with TRBJ2-7; the D segment could be TRBD2, given 6 matching bases. This sequence was found in a man aged 50-60 years with COVID-19, enrolled during active disease. Specimen: peripheral blood. The CDR3 sequence is CASSYSGGGYEQYF. The DNA sequence is given as TGTGCCAGCAGTTACTCGGGGGGAGGTTACGAGCAGTACTTC.